The present entry profiles one T cell receptor beta chain with its context. Only a few counts were recorded for this clone. Its target antigen remains unknown. Nothing much larger sits one base from this clone, and base qualities are not available. The donors were healthy, HIV-negative adults with no recently reported acute infections or vaccinations. Every donor was a Caucasian adult residing in Nashville, Tennessee, USA. CD4+ T cells were enriched through magnetic negative selection, after which naive cells were positively selected on CD45RA and the remaining negative fraction served as the memory subset. Blood was obtained by leukapheresis, after which PBMCs were separated by Ficoll-Histopaque density gradient centrifugation and cryopreserved in liquid nitrogen vapor phase. Purity and quantity of every magnetically sorted T cell population were checked by analytical flow cytometry. Genomic DNA was isolated from each sorted fraction and quantified by UV absorbance on a Nanodrop 2000c.

This sample was included in a study of shared clonotypes between healthy human individuals (dated by TCRdb to 2020 to 2021). Study-wide context: A couple of women and three men aged 18 to 49 years were included in the cohort. Per donor, three plates each were used for CD4 naive and CD4 memory, two for CD8 naive, and one for CD8 memory. To estimate repertoire size and how much clonotypes are shared between individuals, the study performed deep sequencing of blood TCR repertoires from roughly five healthy adults. To increase sequencing depth and limit assay-specific biases, TCR repertoire library preparation and sequencing were carried out by different laboratories using diverse techniques. Leukapheresis yielded between about 0.85 and 10 billion PBMCs per donor. The investigation overall reported the following: Because the study included only a small number of donors, the genetic and exposure-history diversity represented was limited. Higher generation probabilities were observed for clonotypes shared by all four sorted-subset donors than for non-shared clonotypes. Rarefaction of sorted-subset datasets indicated incomplete sequencing despite the large sequencing depth. Only blood was sampled, and tissue TCR repertoires likely differ from those in blood. Larger estimated clonotype richness was generally found for naive subsets than for memory subsets. Based on pairwise subsampling, the degree of clonotype sharing among donors was expected to be affected by sequencing depth. Across four donors, roughly 5% of naive CD4, around 3.5% of naive CD8, approximately 2.5% of memory CD4, and 0.4% to 0.45% of memory CD8 clonotypes were shared.

Using the deep immunoSEQ assay, TCR CDR3 regions were amplified from genomic DNA by multiplex PCR. Genomic DNA extracted from each cell subset was distributed evenly over all wells of several immunoSEQ 96-well plates, and each plate served as one replicate. For sorted subsets, each replicate PCR was loaded with approximately 0.2 ug genomic DNA, equivalent to approximately 33,000 T cell genomes. Purified libraries were measured with a Qubit 3.0 fluorometer, size-checked on a Bioanalyzer 2100, and measured again with the KAPA Library Quantification kit. A separate single-read 150-cycle Illumina NextSeq 550 flow cell was used to sequence each immunoSEQ 96-well plate. On the authors' methods: Because the immunoSEQ output held only junctional sequences and lacked quality scores, the filtering could not match the filtering applied to full-length reads. To assign V/J genes and CDR3, sequences were annotated using PyIR, a Python wrapper for IgBLAST v1.9, with IMGT germline references. Reads were removed for weak V/J assignments (E-value above 1e-6), missing CDR3, stop codons, out-of-frame junctions, or ambiguous translated residues. V3J clonotypes were defined as sequences sharing an identical inferred V gene, J gene, and CDR3 amino acid sequence. The percentage overlap between two repertoires was calculated by dividing the number of shared unique clonotypes by the size of the smaller repertoire. Repertoire richness was assessed with RTK rarefaction, the Chao1 estimator, and Recon v2.1 estimates of unobserved clonotypes. OLGA was used to compute generation probabilities for all TCRbeta clonotypes that the gDNA method yielded from a handful of donors. Drawn from immuneACCESS, this table holds only the in-frame rearrangements with V and J called that TCRdb kept. Clones are partly lost; checked studies trace under half to an unresolved V gene and leave the rest unexplained. The V and J calls and clone size come from that table; D and trimming were worked out from the DNA. Within this sample are 2,500,000 or so clones, with under 95% of them counted one time only. The top ten constitute 0.37% of the sample.

From the cysteine up to the phenylalanine, the CDR3 has a length of 11 residues. Left in the record is the CDR3 DNA by itself, 33 bases read in frame from the first base. The CDR1 and CDR2 encoded by the germline V gene (reference sequence) are GTSNPN and SVGIG. V is clipped by 6 bases and J by 0 bases, and the sequence between their germline boundaries is 5 bases long. This receptor was obtained from a man between 18 and 29 years old in good health. Some clones in this sample may be carry-over from other donors' samples. Specimen: naive CD4+ T cells from PBMCs. Sample cell subset or site, as interpreted from the label and publication: CD45RA+ positively selected. The sequence is built from TRBV30 and TRBJ1-1; the D gene cannot be named for sure. The CDR3 here reads CACHLNTEAFF. The DNA sequence is given as TGTGCCTGCCACCTGAACACTGAAGCTTTCTTT.